The 30 T cell receptor beta chains presented below share a single source sample, sequenced in a study of blood T cells in healthy people across ages. With a J-beta primer mix and a sample-barcoded 5' primer, a second PCR ran about 7 to 12 cycles. From the 5' RACE reads, TCRdb called clonotypes with MiXCR, one entry per CDR3 protein. The sample consists of around 820,000 distinct CDR3 sequences, roughly 25% of them appearing once. These data were also reused for a study on T cells of mothers and their children.

Sequenced material: blood. These receptor sequences come from a boy aged 10-17 years in good health.

This clonotype has just a few counts. The chain recombines TRBV7-2 with TRBJ2-1; TRBD2 matches 13 bases. The CDR3 extends over 16 amino acids. Germline V gene sequence: CDR1 SGHTA, CDR2 FQGNSA. With V trimmed by 2 bases and J by 7 bases, 5 bases remained unmatched. CDR3 sequence: CASSLRTSGRRNEQFF. The CDR3 nucleotides read TGTGCCAGCAGCTTAAGGACTAGCGGGAGACGTAATGAGCAGTTCTTC.

The sample holds a few counts of this clonotype. The rearrangement uses TRBV27 and TRBJ1-1, with D uncertain. The length of the CDR3 is 15 residues. Germline V gene data show CDR1 as MNHEY and CDR2 as SMNVEV (reference sequence). V lost 6 bases and J lost 0, with 14 bases in between. The CDR3 DNA follows: TGTGCCAGCAGGGTAACTAGGTCTGTGAACACTGAAGCTTTCTTT. Amino acids: CASRVTRSVNTEAFF.

There are a few counts of this clonotype. The genes are TRBV4-3 and TRBJ1-6; D may be TRBD1 (6 bases). The CDR3 has 14 amino acids. V was shortened by 4 bases and J by 6 bases, with 10 bases between the two germline ends. Per germline, CDR1 LGHNA and CDR2 YSLEER. The CDR3 DNA sequence: TGCGCCAGCAGCCCCGGGACAAGTAATTCACCCCTCCACTTT. This codes for CASSPGTSNSPLHF.

The chain recombines TRBV11-2 with TRBJ2-5; D is uncertain. The germline V gene has CDR1 SGHAT and CDR2 FQNNGV. The V end lost 2 bases, the J end lost 4 bases, and 17 bases lay between the germline ends. The CDR3 runs 16 residues. Here the CDR3 DNA reads TGTGCCAGCAGCTTATATACAGTAGGCTGGGGAGAGACCCAGTACTTC. Its translation is CASSLYTVGWGETQYF.

The chain joins TRBV11-2 to TRBJ2-2; D gene unclear. Per the germline V gene, CDR1 is SGHAT and CDR2 is FQNNGV. The CDR3 extends over 14 amino acids. V lost 1 base to trimming and J lost 1 base, with 4 bases between them. This CDR3 reads CASSLGENTGELFF. The CDR3, as DNA: TGTGCCAGCAGCTTAGGAGAGAACACCGGGGAGCTGTTTTTT.

V and J are TRBV18 and TRBJ1-4; D may be TRBD1 (5 bases). Per germline, CDR1 KGHSH and CDR2 LQKENI. CDR3 size: 16 residues. V shed 5 bases and J shed 15 bases, with 28 bases lying between them. The CDR3 loop is CASSADRTRRGSMVFF. For the CDR3, the DNA is TGTGCCAGCTCAGCAGACCGGACACGTCGTGGGTCAATGGTGTTTTTT.

The table lists this clonotype with a few counts. The J gene is TRBJ2-1, the V gene TRBV12-3 or TRBV12-4; 10 bases fit TRBD1. Unmatched junction bases numbered 18, after V lost 6 bases and J lost 4 bases. There are 19 residues in the CDR3. In DNA, the CDR3 is TGTGCCAGCAGCATCGTCCCGGGACAGGGGCGCCAGGGATACAATGAGCAGTTCTTC. Its translation: CASSIVPGQGRQGYNEQFF.

In its sample, this clonotype was seen a few times. This sequence joins TRBV20-1 and TRBJ2-7; maybe TRBD1 (5 bases). Trimming cost V 0 bases and J 4 bases, with 22 bases left between them. Germline loops: CDR1 DFQATT, CDR2 SNEGSKA (reference sequence). This CDR3 has 17 amino acids. CDR3 bases: TGCAGTGCTAGAGATAGCCCCAGGGCCCACTCGCGGTACGAGCAGTACTTC. Translation gives CSARDSPRAHSRYEQYF.

This clonotype was seen a handful of times. The chain is built from TRBV4-3 and TRBJ1-4, with 8 bases identical to TRBD1. The CDR3 is made up of 15 amino acids. The V segment lost 1 base and the J segment 4 bases; nucleotides outside the gene matches: 2. Germline-derived CDR1 and CDR2 are LGHNA and YSLEER. The CDR3 spells CASSQGTGINEKLFF. The DNA of the CDR3 is TGCGCCAGCAGCCAAGGGACAGGGATTAATGAAAAACTGTTTTTT.

J is TRBJ1-1 and V is TRBV20-1; 7 bases map to TRBD1. The CDR3 is 14 residues long. The V and J ends lost 5 bases and 0 bases, in that order; junction bases with no gene match: 6. Germline CDR1 and CDR2: DFQATT and SNEGSKA (reference sequence). The CDR3 sequence is CSAGYGTVNTEAFF. CDR3 coding DNA: TGCAGTGCTGGGTATGGGACAGTGAACACTGAAGCTTTCTTT.

The V and J genes are TRBV29-1 and TRBJ2-3, with 11 bases matching TRBD2. From germline, CDR1 is SQVTM and CDR2 ANQGSEA. The CDR3 contains 14 residues. J lost 3 bases, V lost 7 bases, and 6 bases had no gene match. CDR3 in amino acids: CSETSGSGTDTQYF. CDR3 coding DNA: TGCAGCGAAACTAGCGGGAGTGGGACAGATACGCAGTATTTT.

The table lists this clonotype with a few counts. The chain links TRBV25-1 to TRBJ2-2; no definite D call. Germline CDR1 and CDR2: MGHDK and SYGVNS. The CDR3 length is 16 residues. The V gene lost 4 bases and the J gene lost 1 base, with 13 bases spanning the gap. CDR3 bases: TGTGCCAGCAGTGTAGGTCGCAGCTTGAACACCGGGGAGCTGTTTTTT. Translating gives CASSVGRSLNTGELFF.

The chain joins TRBV12-3 or TRBV12-4 to TRBJ2-3; the D gene is possibly TRBD2 (6 bases). This CDR3 contains 15 residues. Trimming took off 3 bases at V and 4 bases at J, with 14 bases between the two ends. The CDR3 is CASSLGGFSADTQYF. CDR3 DNA sequence: TGTGCCAGCAGTTTGGGGGGATTTAGCGCAGATACGCAGTATTTT.

In regard to this clonotype: One end of the junction varies from germline; a read error may be responsible. The rearrangement joins TRBV29-1 to TRBJ2-3; D gene ambiguous. CDR1 is SQVTM and CDR2 is ANQGSEA in the germline V gene. The CDR3 extends over 14 amino acids. CDR3 nucleotide sequence: TGCAGCGTTGAAGGACCGTGGCGCACGGATACGCAGTATTTT. Its translation is CSVEGPWRTDTQYF.

The rearrangement uses TRBV19 and TRBJ2-1, with a tentative D call TRBD2 (5 bases). This CDR3 is 17 amino acids long. V dropped 3 bases and J dropped 0 bases, with 15 bases sitting between them. Germline V gene lookup returns CDR1 LNHDA and CDR2 SQIVND (reference sequence). Here the CDR3 reads CASSMSSGSDSYNEQFF. CDR3 DNA: TGTGCCAGTAGTATGTCGAGCGGCTCCGACTCCTACAATGAGCAGTTCTTC.

The rearrangement uses TRBV12-3 or TRBV12-4 and TRBJ2-7; D might be TRBD2 (6 bases). The CDR3 sequence is 14 residues long. Deletions cut 1 base from V and 2 bases from J, with 9 bases between. CDR3 sequence (DNA): TGTGCCAGCAGTTTAGAGGCTAGCGCCTACGAGCAGTACTTC. It specifies CASSLEASAYEQYF.

This clonotype was detected only a few times. The chain is built from TRBV6-5 and TRBJ1-3; no clear D gene. V gave up 6 bases and J gave up 8 bases, with 17 bases separating them. This CDR3 is built from 14 residues. From germline, CDR1 is MNHEY and CDR2 SVGAGI. The DNA of the CDR3 is TGTGCCAGCAGACCGACCGGGAGCAGTTACACCATATATTTT. Translated: CASRPTGSSYTIYF.

Here the CDR3 DNA reads TGTGCCAGCAGTCCCCTCAGAGGGTATACTGAAGCTTTCTTT. Its translation is CASSPLRGYTEAFF. The chain joins TRBV28 to TRBJ1-1; D not resolved. Germline assignment: CDR1 MDHEN and CDR2 SYDVKM. This CDR3 comprises 14 residues. V lost 5 bases to trimming and J lost 5 bases, with 15 bases between them.

This clonotype was recorded only once. The rearrangement uses TRBV5-6 and TRBJ2-1, with D maybe TRBD1 (5 bases). Germline V gene lookup returns CDR1 SGHDT and CDR2 YYEEEE. Trimming stripped 8 bases from V and 2 bases from J, with 14 bases between. This CDR3 spans 14 amino acids. The CDR3 sequence is CASSIEDTYNEQFF. The CDR3 DNA reads as TGTGCCAGTAGTATAGAGGACACCTACAATGAGCAGTTCTTC.

The table lists this clonotype with many counts. This chain joins TRBV27 and TRBJ2-5; TRBD2 agrees at 8 bases. The CDR3 covers 14 residues. With V trimmed by 6 bases and J by 1 base, 4 bases remained unmatched. CDR1 and CDR2 from the germline V gene are MNHEY and SMNVEV (reference sequence). The CDR3 is CASRLAGLQETQYF. CDR3 sequence (DNA): TGTGCCAGCAGGCTAGCGGGCCTCCAAGAGACCCAGTACTTC.

The V call is TRBV6-6, the J call TRBJ2-3; D assignment may be TRBD1 or TRBD2 (5 bases each). Trimming removed 9 bases at V and 2 bases at J, with 21 bases between. Germline V gene lookup returns CDR1 MNHNY and CDR2 SVGAGI (reference sequence). This CDR3 region has 16 residues. The DNA for the CDR3 is TGTGCCAGTAGATTATGGGGGTCCTTCGCCACAGATACGCAGTATTTT. It encodes CASRLWGSFATDTQYF.

A single count supports this clonotype. The genes are TRBV28 and TRBJ2-7; 9 nucleotides line up with TRBD2. The CDR3 contains 15 residues. Trimming took 8 bases from V and 1 from J; bases not matched to a gene: 9. The germline CDR1 and CDR2 sequences are MDHEN and SYDVKM. The CDR3 DNA reads TGTGCCAGCTGTCTAGCGGGAACCTTTTCCTACGAGCAGTACTTC. Its translation is CASCLAGTFSYEQYF.

The chain couples TRBV28 to TRBJ2-1, with D hard to call. Trimming pared 10 bases from V and 4 bases from J, leaving 17 bases between. The CDR3 totals 14 residues. Germline-derived CDR1 and CDR2 are MDHEN and SYDVKM. Written as DNA, the CDR3 is TGTGCCACCCTGACTGTAAACTTTTACAATGAGCAGTTCTTC. It encodes CATLTVNFYNEQFF.

This clonotype was seen more than once but under ten times. J is TRBJ1-4 and V is TRBV20-1; D gene unclear. CDR1 is DFQATT and CDR2 is SNEGSKA in the germline V gene (reference sequence). The length of the CDR3 is 11 residues. The germline V and J ends were trimmed by 7 bases and 5 bases, with 8 bases remaining between them. Here the CDR3 DNA reads TGCAGTGTGCCGGAGAATGAAAAACTGTTTTTT. Protein product: CSVPENEKLFF.

CDR3 in DNA: TGTGCCAGCAGTGAAGACGGGATTGGGTACAATGAGCAGTTCTTC. Protein product: CASSEDGIGYNEQFF. This chain joins TRBV2 and TRBJ2-1, with D perhaps TRBD2 (5 bases). The CDR3 runs to 15 residues. V lost 1 base to trimming and J lost 4 bases, with 11 bases between them. CDR1 is SNHLY and CDR2 is FYNNEI in the germline V gene.

The V and J genes are TRBV7-2 and TRBJ1-2, with 7 bases that match TRBD1. The CDR3 sequence is 14 residues long. The V gene's germline CDR1 is SGHTA and CDR2 FQGNSA. The J segment lost 5 bases and the V segment lost 5 bases, leaving 8 bases of the junction unmatched. This CDR3 is CASSPVGQAYGYTF. The CDR3 nucleotides read TGTGCCAGCAGCCCCGTTGGACAGGCATATGGCTACACCTTC.

This chain joins TRBV7-9 and TRBJ2-7, with 9 positions matching TRBD1. Looked up from germline, CDR1 is SEHNR and CDR2 is FQNEAQ (reference sequence). The CDR3 sequence is 14 residues long. V lost 6 bases and J lost 5; bases outside the gene matches: 8. The CDR3 reads CASSPVQGAHEQYF. CDR3 bases: TGTGCCAGCAGTCCCGTACAGGGGGCCCACGAGCAGTACTTC.

This clonotype turned up a few times. The CDR3 here is CASSDGGNYNEQFF. Here the CDR3 DNA reads TGCGCCAGCAGCGATGGGGGGAATTACAATGAGCAGTTCTTC. The chain combines TRBV5-1 with TRBJ2-1, with D possibly being TRBD2 (6 bases). CDR3 length: 14 residues. The V end lost 4 bases, the J end lost 4 bases, and 12 bases lay between the germline ends. Germline lookup yields CDR1 SGHRS and CDR2 YFSETQ.

J is TRBJ2-3 and V is TRBV5-6, with D uncertain. The CDR3 extends over 12 amino acids. The V end was cut by 4 bases, the J end by 8 bases, with 11 bases between. Germline V gene lookup returns CDR1 SGHDT and CDR2 YYEEEE. This CDR3 is CASSREVVTQYF. CDR3 DNA: TGTGCCAGCAGCAGAGAAGTCGTTACGCAGTATTTT.

V gene TRBV9 combines with J gene TRBJ2-5; 11 bases are a match to TRBD1. The J call may be wrong; the DNA end is better matched by TRBJ2-7. This CDR3 comprises 17 residues. Germline V gene sequence: CDR1 SGDLS, CDR2 YYNGEE. The CDR3, as DNA: TGTGCCAGCAGCGTAGAGTCTAGGGACAGGGGGTTCTACGAGCAGTACTTC. As protein: CASSVESRDRGFYEQYF.